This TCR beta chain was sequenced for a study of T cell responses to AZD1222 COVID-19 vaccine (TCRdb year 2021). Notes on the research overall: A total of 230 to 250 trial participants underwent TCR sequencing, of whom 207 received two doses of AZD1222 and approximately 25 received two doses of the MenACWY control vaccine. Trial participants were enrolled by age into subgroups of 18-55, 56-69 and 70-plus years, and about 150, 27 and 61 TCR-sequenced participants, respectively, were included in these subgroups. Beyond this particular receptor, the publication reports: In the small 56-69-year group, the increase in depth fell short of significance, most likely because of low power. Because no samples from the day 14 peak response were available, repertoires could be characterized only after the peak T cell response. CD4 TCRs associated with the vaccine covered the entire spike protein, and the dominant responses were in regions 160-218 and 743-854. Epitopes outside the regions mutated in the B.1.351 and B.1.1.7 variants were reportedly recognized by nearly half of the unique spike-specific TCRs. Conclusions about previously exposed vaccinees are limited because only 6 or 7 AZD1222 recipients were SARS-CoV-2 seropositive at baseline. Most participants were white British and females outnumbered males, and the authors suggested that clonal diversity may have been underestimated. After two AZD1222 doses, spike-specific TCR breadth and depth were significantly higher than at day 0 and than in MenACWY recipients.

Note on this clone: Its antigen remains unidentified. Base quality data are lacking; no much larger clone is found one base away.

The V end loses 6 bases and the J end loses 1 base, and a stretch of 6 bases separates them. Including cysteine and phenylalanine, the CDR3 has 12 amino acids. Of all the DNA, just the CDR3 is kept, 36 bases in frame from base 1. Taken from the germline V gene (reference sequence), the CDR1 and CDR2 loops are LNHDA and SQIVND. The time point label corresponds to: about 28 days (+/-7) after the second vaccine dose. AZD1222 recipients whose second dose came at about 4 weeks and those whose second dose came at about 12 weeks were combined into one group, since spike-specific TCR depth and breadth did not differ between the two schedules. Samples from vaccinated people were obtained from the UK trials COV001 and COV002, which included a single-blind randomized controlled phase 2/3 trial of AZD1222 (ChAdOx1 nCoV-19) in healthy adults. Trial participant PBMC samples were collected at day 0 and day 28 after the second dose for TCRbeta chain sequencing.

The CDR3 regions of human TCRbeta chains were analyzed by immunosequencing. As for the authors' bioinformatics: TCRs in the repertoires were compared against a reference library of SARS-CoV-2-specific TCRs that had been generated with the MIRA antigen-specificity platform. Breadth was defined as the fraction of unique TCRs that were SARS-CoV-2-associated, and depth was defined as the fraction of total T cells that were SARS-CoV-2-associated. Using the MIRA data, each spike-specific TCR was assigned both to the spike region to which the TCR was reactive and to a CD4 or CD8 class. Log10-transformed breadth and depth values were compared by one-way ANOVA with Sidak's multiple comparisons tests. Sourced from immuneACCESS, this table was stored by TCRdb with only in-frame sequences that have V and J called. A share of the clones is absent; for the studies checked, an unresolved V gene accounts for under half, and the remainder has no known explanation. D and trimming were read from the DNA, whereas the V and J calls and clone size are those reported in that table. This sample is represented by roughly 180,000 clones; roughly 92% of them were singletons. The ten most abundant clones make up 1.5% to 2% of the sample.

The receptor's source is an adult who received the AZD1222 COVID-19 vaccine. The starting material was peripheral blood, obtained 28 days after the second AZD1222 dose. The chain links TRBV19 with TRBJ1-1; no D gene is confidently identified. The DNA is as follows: TGTGCCAGTAGGGCCGGGAACACTGAAGCTTTCTTT. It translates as CASRAGNTEAFF.